The rows below give T cell receptor beta chains drawn from one sample of a study of blood T cell repertoires in COVID-19. Clones were sequenced by immunoSEQ multiplex PCR, and TCRdb holds only the in-frame ones, with some missing. Of roughly 140,000 clones listed, 84% are singletons. The specimen was peripheral blood. These TCRs come from a human donor in a cohort sampled during active COVID-19. CDR3s include the opening cysteine and the closing phenylalanine or tryptophan. D genes are given only for firm matches. Some rows have no size entry. The others give once, few or many, or a class for an expanded clone.

clone_size j_call v_call cdr3_length d_call cdr3_nt cdr3_aa
NA TRBJ1-2 TRBV16 14 NA TGTGCCAGCAGCCAAGGCGCCGGGAGCTATGGCTACACCTTC CASSQGAGSYGYTF
NA TRBJ2-1 TRBV5-5 16 TRBD2 TGTGCCAGCAGCCCTCAAGGACTAGCGGGGGGGCTTGAGCAGTTCTTC CASSPQGLAGGLEQFF
NA TRBJ2-7 TRBV12-3/TRBV12-4 11 NA TGTGCCAGCAGTTTTGCGGTGGACAAGTACTTC CASSFAVDKYF
NA TRBJ1-2 TRBV5-1 13 NA TGCGCCAGCAGCTTGGCACAGGGTTTTGGCTACACCTTC CASSLAQGFGYTF
NA TRBJ1-6 TRBV28 16 TRBD1 TGTGCCAGCAGACTATCTCGGACAGGGGAAAATTCACCCCTCCACTTT CASRLSRTGENSPLHF
NA TRBJ1-5 TRBV6-5 13 NA TGTGCCAGCGGGCAGGGCTTTAATCAGCCCCAGCATTTT CASGQGFNQPQHF
few TRBJ2-3 TRBV7-2 16 TRBD1 TGTGCCAGCAGCGTTAGGACAGGGGGAGGCACAGATACGCAGTATTTT CASSVRTGGGTDTQYF
NA TRBJ1-1 TRBV2 16 TRBD1 TGTGCCAGCAGAGACCTTTGGGGACAGGGGGACACTGAAGCTTTCTTT CASRDLWGQGDTEAFF
NA TRBJ2-2 TRBV5-1 14 NA TGCGCCAGCAGCTTGGATGGGGCCGCCGGGGAGCTGTTTTTT CASSLDGAAGELFF
NA TRBJ2-3 TRBV5-4 15 TRBD2 TGTGCCAGCAGCTTGGCCGCGGGGGGAGCAGATACGCAGTATTTT CASSLAAGGADTQYF
NA TRBJ1-2 TRBV9 13 NA TGTGCCAGCAGCCTCGAACTCGGGGGAGGCTACACCTTC CASSLELGGGYTF
NA TRBJ2-7 TRBV5-1 16 TRBD1 TGCGCCAGCAGCCCCCGTGGGCCAGGGGGATCCTACGAGCAGTACTTC CASSPRGPGGSYEQYF
NA TRBJ1-4 TRBV7-2 14 NA TGTGCCAGCAGCAGATTTTTAGCTAATGAAAAACTGTTTTTT CASSRFLANEKLFF
NA TRBJ2-7 TRBV12-3/TRBV12-4 12 NA TGTGCCAGCAGCCTTGGGGGGAACGAGCAGTACTTC CASSLGGNEQYF
NA TRBJ2-5 TRBV5-6 17 TRBD2 TGTGCCAGCAGCTTGAGGCGTACAGCGGGGGGGCAAGAGACCCAGTACTTC CASSLRRTAGGQETQYF
NA TRBJ2-7 TRBV6-5 11 NA TGTGCCAGCAGTTCCCTCCACGAGCAGTACTTC CASSSLHEQYF
NA TRBJ2-7 TRBV18 13 NA TGTGCCAGCTCACCAACCCAGACCTACGAGCAGTACTTC CASSPTQTYEQYF
few TRBJ2-7 TRBV3-1/TRBV3-2 14 TRBD2 TGTGCCAGCAGCCCTAGCGGGGGGGCCTACGAGCAGTACTTC CASSPSGGAYEQYF
NA TRBJ2-1 TRBV6-4 13 NA TGTGCCAGCAGTGACTCGACGGCGGGTGAGCAGTTCTTC CASSDSTAGEQFF
few TRBJ2-2 TRBV28 13 TRBD1 TGTGCCACCACAGGGGTCGGCACCGGGGAGCTGTTTTTT CATTGVGTGELFF
NA TRBJ2-2 TRBV16 15 NA TGTGCCAGCAGCCAATCACGGGGGTTGTCCGGGGAGCTGTTTTTT CASSQSRGLSGELFF
NA TRBJ2-2 TRBV24-1 16 NA TGTGCCACCAGTGCCCCAGGGGGGACGAATACCGGGGAGCTGTTTTTT CATSAPGGTNTGELFF
NA TRBJ2-3 TRBV12-3/TRBV12-4 12 NA TGTGCCAGCAGTTCTACCCAAAATACGCAGTATTTT CASSSTQNTQYF
NA TRBJ2-7 TRBV15 13 NA TGTGCCACCAGCAGCCTACAGAGCTACGAGCAGTACTTC CATSSLQSYEQYF
NA TRBJ1-6 TRBV6-5 13 NA TGTGCCAGCAAACCTGGGGGCGGTTCACCCCTCCACTTT CASKPGGGSPLHF
NA TRBJ2-5 TRBV11-2 16 TRBD2 TGTGCCAGCAGCACGGGGGGAGGAGGGAGCGGCGAGACCCAGTACTTC CASSTGGGGSGETQYF
NA TRBJ2-2 TRBV5-1 14 TRBD1 TGCGCCAGCCGGGACAGGGTGGACACCGGGGAGCTGTTTTTT CASRDRVDTGELFF
NA TRBJ2-5 TRBV27 13 NA TGTGCCAGCAGTTCAAGGGGTTTGGAGACCCAGTACTTC CASSSRGLETQYF
NA TRBJ1-6 TRBV2 15 TRBD1 TGTGCCAGATCTATATTGACAGGGGAGATTTCACCCCTCCACTTT CARSILTGEISPLHF
NA TRBJ1-1 TRBV6-2/TRBV6-3 16 TRBD1 TGTGCCAGCAGTCCACGGGGACAGGGGTGGTACACTGAAGCTTTCTTT CASSPRGQGWYTEAFF
NA TRBJ2-1 TRBV18 15 NA TGTGCCAGCTCACCTACACCGATAGGGAGGAATGAGCAGTTCTTC CASSPTPIGRNEQFF
NA TRBJ1-1 TRBV20-1 11 NA TGCAGTGCCGGGGGTAGGACTGAAGCTTTCTTT CSAGGRTEAFF
NA TRBJ2-3 TRBV4-3 16 NA TGCGCCAGCAGCCAAGATTTAGGCCAGGGTCCAGATACGCAGTATTTT CASSQDLGQGPDTQYF
NA TRBJ1-6 TRBV10-3 14 TRBD1 TGTGCCATCACCGACAGGGGAGGGGATTCACCCCTCCACTTT CAITDRGGDSPLHF
NA TRBJ1-5 TRBV5-5 17 NA TGTGCCAGCAGCTTGGCGGGTGGGGGGGTGAGCAATCAGCCCCAGCATTTT CASSLAGGGVSNQPQHF
few TRBJ2-1 TRBV6-4 14 NA TGTGCCAGCAGTGACTCGAGTAGAGCGACTGAGCAGTTCTTC CASSDSSRATEQFF
NA TRBJ2-5 TRBV7-2 14 TRBD2 TGTGCCAGCAGCACTAGCGGGGGGGATTGGACCCAGTACTTC CASSTSGGDWTQYF
NA TRBJ1-2 TRBV12-5 16 TRBD1 TGTGCTAGTGGTTTGCTCACTCGACAGGGAGCCTATGGCTACACCTTC CASGLLTRQGAYGYTF
NA TRBJ2-1 TRBV7-6 14 NA TGTGCCAGCAGCTTAAGGGGCTTCTACAATGAGCAGTTCTTC CASSLRGFYNEQFF
NA TRBJ2-3 TRBV6-5 15 TRBD1 TGTGCCAGCAGTTTACAGGGGGCGCAGACAGATACGCAGTATTTT CASSLQGAQTDTQYF
NA TRBJ1-1 TRBV14 14 TRBD1 TGTGCCAGCAGCCAAGCCATGGAGGGACAGAGGGCTTTCTTT CASSQAMEGQRAFF
NA TRBJ1-2 TRBV19 16 TRBD1 TGTGCCAGTAGTATGTATTCAGGGGGCTCGACCCATGGCTACACCTTC CASSMYSGGSTHGYTF
NA TRBJ1-4 TRBV15 16 TRBD1 TGTGCCACCAGCACGGGACAGGGGCCAACTAATGAAAAACTGTTTTTT CATSTGQGPTNEKLFF
NA TRBJ2-7 TRBV5-1 14 TRBD1 TGCGCCAGCAGCAAAGGACAGGGTCGTAACGAGCAGTACTTC CASSKGQGRNEQYF
NA TRBJ1-6 TRBV19 14 NA TGTGCCAGTAGTATCTCCAGGGAGGATTCACCCCTCCACTTT CASSISREDSPLHF
NA TRBJ2-2 TRBV6-6 15 NA TGTGCCAGCAGTCCCTTAGGACACAACACCGGGGAGCTGTTTTTT CASSPLGHNTGELFF
NA TRBJ1-4 TRBV10-1 13 NA TGCGCCAGCAGTGCCCAAAGGGGCGAAAAACTGTTTTTT CASSAQRGEKLFF
NA TRBJ2-5 TRBV7-6 16 TRBD2 TGTGCCAGCAGCCCAAGGCGACTAGCGGGGGGGGAGACCCAGTACTTC CASSPRRLAGGETQYF
NA TRBJ1-2 TRBV5-4 15 NA TGTGCCAGCAGCTTTAGCGGCGGGCGGCCCTATGGCTACACCTTC CASSFSGGRPYGYTF
NA TRBJ2-5 TRBV7-2 14 TRBD2 TGTGCCAGCAGCTTATCGCGGGGGGGTCAGACCCAGTACTTC CASSLSRGGQTQYF
NA TRBJ2-3 TRBV5-6 16 TRBD2 TGTGCCAGCAGCCCCCTGGGGGGGGATAGCACAGATACGCAGTATTTT CASSPLGGDSTDTQYF
NA TRBJ2-2 TRBV30 13 NA TGTGCCTGGGTAGCGTGGGACACCGGGGAGCTGTTTTTT CAWVAWDTGELFF
NA TRBJ2-7 TRBV7-2 12 NA TGTGCCAGCAGCTTAACGCGCGGCGAGCAGTACTTC CASSLTRGEQYF
NA TRBJ1-1 TRBV7-2 13 NA TGTGCCAGCCACCATGGAGGGGCCACTGAAGCTTTCTTT CASHHGGATEAFF
once TRBJ1-3 TRBV11-2 15 NA TGTGCCAGCAGCTTAGACACAGGCTCTGGAAACACCATATATTTT CASSLDTGSGNTIYF
few TRBJ1-3 TRBV7-9 17 NA TGTGCCAGCAGCTTAGGTATAGGCAGCGGCTCTGGAAACACCATATATTTT CASSLGIGSGSGNTIYF
NA TRBJ1-5 TRBV7-2 14 NA TGTGCCAGCAGCCCCTTGGGTCCAGGTCAGCCCCAGCATTTT CASSPLGPGQPQHF
once TRBJ2-7 TRBV6-1 14 NA TGTGCCAGCAGTGAAGTGGCAGGCCCCTACGAGCAGTACTTC CASSEVAGPYEQYF
NA TRBJ2-1 TRBV5-4 12 TRBD1 TGTGCCAGCAGCTTACAGGGGACTGAGCAGTTCTTC CASSLQGTEQFF